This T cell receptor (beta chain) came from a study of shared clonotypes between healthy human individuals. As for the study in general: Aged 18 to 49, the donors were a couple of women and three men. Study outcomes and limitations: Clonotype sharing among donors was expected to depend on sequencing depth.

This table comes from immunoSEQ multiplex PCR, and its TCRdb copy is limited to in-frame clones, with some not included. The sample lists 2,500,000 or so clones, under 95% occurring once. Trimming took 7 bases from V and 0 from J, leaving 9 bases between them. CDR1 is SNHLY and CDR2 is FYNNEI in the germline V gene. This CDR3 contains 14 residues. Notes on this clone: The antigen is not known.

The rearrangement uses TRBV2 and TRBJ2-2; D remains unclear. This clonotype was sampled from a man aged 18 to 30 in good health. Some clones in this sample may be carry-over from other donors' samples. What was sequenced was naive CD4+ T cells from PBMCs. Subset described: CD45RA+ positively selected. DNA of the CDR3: TGTGCCAGCATTCGAGATGCGAACACCGGGGAGCTGTTTTTT. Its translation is CASIRDANTGELFF.